The source of this TCR beta chain is a study of CD8 T cells in ankylosing spondylitis. Study results and caveats: Ankylosing spondylitis blood appeared to carry a characteristic TCR beta motif of several highly homologous variants.

This clonotype was found many times. Antigen specificity is unknown. 5'-RACE, quantitative and with molecular barcodes, yielded the TCR beta libraries. TCRdb analysed the 5' RACE reads with MiXCR anew, one entry per CDR3 protein. Among 150,000 to 200,000 distinct CDR3 sequences listed, 15% to 20% were seen once. The sample taken for sequencing was blood, either unsorted or a sorted T cell fraction (not recorded which). The TCR was taken from a male donor aged 10-29 years with ankylosing spondylitis or in good health (not recorded which).

CDR3 sequence (DNA): TGCAGTGCTCAAGCTAGCGGGAGGGCCGGTAGCACAGATACGCAGTATTTT. Residues: CSAQASGRAGSTDTQYF. V is TRBV20-1 and J is TRBJ2-3; 12 bases align to TRBD2. The germline V gene encodes CDR1 DFQATT and CDR2 SNEGSKA (reference sequence). The CDR3 length is 17 residues. V was clipped by 5 bases and J by 0 bases; unmatched bases: 9.